This T cell receptor (beta chain) was documented in a study of blood T cell repertoires in COVID-19. Across the whole study: Researchers got acute and convalescent COVID-19 samples from the United States, Italy and Spain. PBMCs, B-cell-depleted T cells, or T cells were the source of the cDNA or gDNA that made up the material.

In the original analysis: Amplification from reference gene primers served as the basis for estimated nucleated cell counts. Profiled with immunoSEQ multiplex PCR; TCRdb holds only in-frame clones, not every one. Clonal size and the V and J genes are those of that table, whereas D and trimming came from the DNA. The data contain 110,000 or so clones, approximately 82% of them singletons. The sequence came from an older woman with acute or convalescent COVID-19. The sample comprised peripheral blood.

The CDR3 protein is CASSLPPYNSPLHF. The CDR3 DNA reads TGTGCCAGCAGCCTCCCCCCGTATAATTCACCCCTCCACTTT. The V and J genes are TRBV7-9 and TRBJ1-6; D gene ambiguous. Looked up from germline, CDR1 is SEHNR and CDR2 is FQNEAQ (reference sequence). V lost 5 bases and J 4 bases, leaving 9 bases between the germline ends. This CDR3 spans 14 amino acids. Combining the CDR3 with reference TRBV7-9 and TRBJ1-6 gives the whole variable domain DTGVSQNPRHKITKRGQNVTFRCDPISEHNRLYWYRQTLGQGPEFLTYFQNEAQLEKSRLLSDRFSAERPKGSFSTLEIQRTEQGDSAMYLCASSLPPYNSPLHFGNGTRLTVT.